The 18 T cell receptor beta chains below were found in one sample sequenced in a study of CD8 T cells in ankylosing spondylitis. Study-level findings and limits: Characteristic, it appeared, of ankylosing spondylitis blood was a TCR beta motif of about eight highly homologous variants.

No antigen has been identified for these receptors. TCRdb fed the 5' RACE reads into MiXCR, producing one record per CDR3 protein. The sample contains approximately 540,000 distinct CDR3 sequences, about 13% of which appear only once. Sequenced material: blood, either unsorted or a sorted T cell fraction (not recorded which). The receptors stem from a male donor with ankylosing spondylitis.

This clonotype was recorded many times. J is TRBJ2-3 and V is TRBV20-1, with 10 nucleotides matching TRBD2. Germline V lookup: CDR1 DFQATT, CDR2 SNEGSKA (reference sequence). The V gene end was trimmed by 5 bases and the J gene end by 1 base; junction bases not matched to a gene: 0. This CDR3 contains 13 residues. The DNA of the CDR3 is TGCAGTGCTGGGACTAGCGGCACAGATACGCAGTATTTT. This codes for CSAGTSGTDTQYF.

This clonotype was picked up a small number of times. The rearrangement joins TRBV20-1 to TRBJ2-7; TRBD1 aligns across 8 bases. Germline-derived CDR1 and CDR2 are DFQATT and SNEGSKA (reference sequence). The CDR3 is 15 amino acids. V lost 3 bases, J lost 2 bases, and 9 bases stayed unmatched. The CDR3 DNA follows: TGCAGTGCTAGGACAGGGGAGCCCCTTCCCTACGAGCAGTACTTC. Its protein is CSARTGEPLPYEQYF.

This clonotype was recorded many times. The chain combines TRBV7-9 with TRBJ2-5, with TRBD2 matching over 9 bases. V shed 5 bases, J shed 0 bases, and the junction held 7 bases outside the gene matches. The germline V gene encodes CDR1 SEHNR and CDR2 FQNEAQ (reference sequence). The CDR3 consists of 16 residues. In DNA, the CDR3 is TGTGCCAGCAGCCAGACTAGCGGAAAGTACCAAGAGACCCAGTACTTC. Protein sequence: CASSQTSGKYQETQYF. The full variable domain, completed using reference TRBV7-9 and TRBJ2-5, is DTGVSQNPRHKITKRGQNVTFRCDPISEHNRLYWYRQTLGQGPEFLTYFQNEAQLEKSRLLSDRFSAERPKGSFSTLEIQRTEQGDSAMYLCASSQTSGKYQETQYFGPGTRLLVL.

This chain joins TRBV20-1 and TRBJ1-2; D may be TRBD1 (6 bases). The CDR3 length is 13 residues. V dropped 5 bases and J dropped 3 bases, with 13 bases sitting between them. Per the germline V gene, CDR1 is DFQATT and CDR2 is SNEGSKA (reference sequence). The CDR3, as DNA: TGCAGTGCTTTCGGACAGCACGACTATGGCTACACCTTC. Translating gives CSAFGQHDYGYTF.

This clonotype was seen ten or more times. CDR3: CATSDPAGAQPQHF. The CDR3 DNA reads as TGTGCCACCAGTGACCCCGCAGGGGCTCAGCCCCAGCATTTT. V and J are TRBV24-1 and TRBJ1-5, with D perhaps matching TRBD1 (6 bases). The CDR3 has 14 amino acids. The V end lost 4 bases, the J end lost 6 bases, and 12 bases lay between the germline ends. Germline values: CDR1 KGHDR, CDR2 SFDVKD.

The V gene is TRBV11-2, the J gene TRBJ2-7, with D perhaps matching TRBD1 (6 bases). Trimming cost V 2 bases and J 4 bases, with 12 bases left between them. The CDR3 has 14 amino acids. CDR1 and CDR2 from the germline V gene are SGHAT and FQNNGV. The CDR3 region has the DNA TGTGCCAGCAGCTTAAACAGGGCCGGATACGAGCAGTACGTC. It codes for CASSLNRAGYEQYV.

The chain couples TRBV28 to TRBJ2-7, with 8 bases matching TRBD2. Per the germline V gene, CDR1 is MDHEN and CDR2 is SYDVKM. V lost 4 bases to trimming and J lost 0 bases; unmatched junction nucleotides: 5. The CDR3 spans 15 residues. The CDR3 sequence: CASSWGGTSSYEQYV. The CDR3 DNA is TGTGCCAGCAGTTGGGGGGGGACTAGCTCCTACGAGCAGTACGTC.

The chain is built from TRBV20-1 and TRBJ2-1; D not resolved. This CDR3 is 16 amino acids long. With 0 bases removed from V and 2 bases from J, the gap between germline ends came to 14 bases. CDR1 is DFQATT and CDR2 is SNEGSKA in the germline V gene (reference sequence). DNA of the CDR3: TGCAGTGCTAGAGATCCCCGAGAGGTCACCTACAATGAGCAGTTCTTC. Translating gives CSARDPREVTYNEQFF.

This clonotype was recorded a few times. J is TRBJ2-2 and V is TRBV25-1, with a weak D call TRBD1 (6 bases). The germline CDR1 and CDR2 sequences are MGHDK and SYGVNS. The V end was cut by 10 bases, the J end by 0 bases, with 21 bases between. This CDR3 contains 17 residues. CDR3 nucleotide sequence: TGTGCCACCGCCCCGGACAGAAGCCTCGCGAACACCGGGGAGCTGTTTTTT. Translation: CATAPDRSLANTGELFF.

This clonotype has a handful of counts. The chain recombines TRBV10-3 with TRBJ1-1; D is unclear. This CDR3 region has 15 residues. V lost 10 bases and J 3 bases, leaving 21 bases between the germline ends. CDR1 is ENHRY and CDR2 is SYGVKD in the germline V gene. The CDR3 DNA sequence: TGTGCCACAAAACCTCTAGAGGACGGAGACACTGAAGCTTTCTTT. Amino acids: CATKPLEDGDTEAFF.

The rearrangement links TRBV24-1 to TRBJ2-1, with D maybe TRBD1 (6 bases). CDR1 is KGHDR and CDR2 is SFDVKD in the germline V gene. Trimming took 4 bases from V and 1 from J, leaving 13 bases between them. The CDR3 is 16 amino acids. The DNA for the CDR3 is TGTGCCACCAGTGAAACCGGGACAAAATCCTACAATGAGCAGTTCTTC. This sequence encodes CATSETGTKSYNEQFF.

The chain couples TRBV5-1 to TRBJ2-1; 7 bases line up with TRBD2. The CDR3 consists of 18 residues. The junction had 15 bases not matched to a gene; V was cut back by 1 base and J by 5 bases. Germline CDR1 reads SGHRS; CDR2 reads YFSETQ. This CDR3 reads CASSLSLLGGRADNEQFF. The CDR3 DNA reads TGCGCCAGCAGCTTGTCACTTCTAGGCGGGAGAGCAGACAATGAGCAGTTCTTC.

The rearrangement uses TRBV20-1 and TRBJ2-1, with 10 bases identical to TRBD2. CDR1 and CDR2 from the germline V gene are DFQATT and SNEGSKA (reference sequence). Trimming removed 3 bases from V and 9 bases from J; junction bases left unmatched: 14. This CDR3 contains 16 residues. The CDR3, as DNA: TGCAGTGCTAGTCCACTCGAAAGCGGGAGGGCCTCTGAGCAGTTCTTC. Encoded protein: CSASPLESGRASEQFF.

This clonotype was seen only a few times. The CDR3 region is CASSGRRDYNEKLFF. The CDR3 DNA reads TGTGCCAGCAGCGGACGGAGGGATTATAATGAAAAACTGTTTTTT. The gene calls are TRBV12-3 or TRBV12-4 and TRBJ1-4, with D hard to call. V was pared by 6 bases and J by 4 bases, with 15 bases between. The CDR3 is 15 residues long.

CDR3 nucleotide sequence: TGTGCCAGTAGTATTACAGGGATGAACTATGGCTACACCTTC. Translation: CASSITGMNYGYTF. The rearrangement uses TRBV19 and TRBJ1-2, with a possible D match to TRBD1 (6 bases). Germline CDR1 LNHDA, CDR2 SQIVND (reference sequence). V was trimmed by 3 bases and J by 2 bases, leaving 10 bases between them. This CDR3 has 14 amino acids.

This clonotype has only a few counts. V and J are TRBV6-5 and TRBJ1-2; the D is unclear. This CDR3 has 15 amino acids. The germline V gene has CDR1 MNHEY and CDR2 SVGAGI. V was clipped by 0 bases and J by 4 bases, with 12 bases between them. The CDR3 nucleotides are TGTGCCAGCAGTTACTCGAATGGGGTCAGCTATGGCTACACCTTC. It is translated as CASSYSNGVSYGYTF.

This clonotype was counted at least ten times. V gene TRBV20-1 combines with J gene TRBJ1-5, with TRBD1 as a possible D gene (5 bases). Germline V lookup: CDR1 DFQATT, CDR2 SNEGSKA (reference sequence). This CDR3 has 14 residues. Trimming shortened V by 1 base and J by 0 bases, and 7 bases separated the two germline ends. DNA of the CDR3: TGCAGTGCTAGAGGGGGGTATAGCAATCAGCCCCAGCATTTT. This sequence encodes CSARGGYSNQPQHF.

The chain links TRBV24-1 to TRBJ2-1; maybe TRBD2 (6 bases). The germline V gene encodes CDR1 KGHDR and CDR2 SFDVKD. V was trimmed by 1 base and J by 3 bases, leaving 9 bases between them. There are 15 residues in the CDR3. The DNA of the CDR3 is TGTGCCACCAGTGATTTTGGGACTTTCTACAATGAGCAGTTCTTC. Translating it yields CATSDFGTFYNEQFF.